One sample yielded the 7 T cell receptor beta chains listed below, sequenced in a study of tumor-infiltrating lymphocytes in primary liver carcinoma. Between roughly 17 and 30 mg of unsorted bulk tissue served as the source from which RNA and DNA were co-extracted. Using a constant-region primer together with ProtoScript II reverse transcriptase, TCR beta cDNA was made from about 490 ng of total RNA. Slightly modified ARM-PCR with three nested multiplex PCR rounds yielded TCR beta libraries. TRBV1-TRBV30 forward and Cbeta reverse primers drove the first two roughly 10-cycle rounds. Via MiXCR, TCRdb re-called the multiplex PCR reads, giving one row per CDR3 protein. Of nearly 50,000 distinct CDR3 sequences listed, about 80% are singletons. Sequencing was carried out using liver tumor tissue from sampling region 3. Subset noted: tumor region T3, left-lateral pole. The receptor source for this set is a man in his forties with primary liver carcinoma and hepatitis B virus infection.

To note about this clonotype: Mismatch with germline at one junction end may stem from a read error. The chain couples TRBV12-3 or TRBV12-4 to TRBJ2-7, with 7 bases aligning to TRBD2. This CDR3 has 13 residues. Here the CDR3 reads CASSSIGDYEQYF. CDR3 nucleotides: TGTGCCAGCTCTTCGATAGGGGACTACGAGCAGTACTTT.

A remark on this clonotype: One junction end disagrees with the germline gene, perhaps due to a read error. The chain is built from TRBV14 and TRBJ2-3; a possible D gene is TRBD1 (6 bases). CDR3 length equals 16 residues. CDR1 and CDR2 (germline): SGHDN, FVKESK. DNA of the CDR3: TGTGCCATCAGCCAAGATCTACAGGGAGACGGGGATACGCAGTATTTT. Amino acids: CAISQDLQGDGDTQYF.

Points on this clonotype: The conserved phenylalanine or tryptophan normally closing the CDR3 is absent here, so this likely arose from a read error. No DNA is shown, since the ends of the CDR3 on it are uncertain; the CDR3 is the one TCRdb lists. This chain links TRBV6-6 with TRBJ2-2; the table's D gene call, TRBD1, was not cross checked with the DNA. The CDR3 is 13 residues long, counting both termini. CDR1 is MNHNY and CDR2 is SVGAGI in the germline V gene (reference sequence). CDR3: CAGAASNTGELFL.

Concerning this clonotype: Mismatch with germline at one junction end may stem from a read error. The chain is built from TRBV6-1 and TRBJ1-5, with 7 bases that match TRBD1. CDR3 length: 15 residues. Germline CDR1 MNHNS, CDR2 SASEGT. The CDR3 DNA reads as TGTGCCAGCAGATTAGACAGGGCTGACAATCAGCTCCAGCATTTT. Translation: CASRLDRADNQLQHF.

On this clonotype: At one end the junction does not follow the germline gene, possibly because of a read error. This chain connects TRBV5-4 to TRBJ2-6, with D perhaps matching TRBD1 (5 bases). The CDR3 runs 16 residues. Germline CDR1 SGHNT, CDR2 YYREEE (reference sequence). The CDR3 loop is CASNPILAAGANVLSF. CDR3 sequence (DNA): TGTGCCAGCAACCCGATTTTAGCTGCTGGGGCCAACGTCCTGAGTTTC.

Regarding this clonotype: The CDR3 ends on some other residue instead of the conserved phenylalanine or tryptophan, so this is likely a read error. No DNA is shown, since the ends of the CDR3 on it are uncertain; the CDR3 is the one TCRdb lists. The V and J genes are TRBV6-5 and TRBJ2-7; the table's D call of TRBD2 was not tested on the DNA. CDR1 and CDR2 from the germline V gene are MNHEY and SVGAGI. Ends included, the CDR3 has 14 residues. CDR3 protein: CASRSEGLAYEEYI.

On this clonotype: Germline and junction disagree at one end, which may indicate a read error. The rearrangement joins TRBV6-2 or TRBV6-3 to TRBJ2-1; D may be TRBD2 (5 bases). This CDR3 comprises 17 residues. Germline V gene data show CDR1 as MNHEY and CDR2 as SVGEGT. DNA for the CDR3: TGTGCCAACAGTGACCCAACAAGTGGGAGAACCTACAATGAGCAGTTCTTC. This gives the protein CANSDPTSGRTYNEQFF.